This TCR beta chain comes out of a study of blood T cell repertoires in COVID-19. This clone was recorded only once. Some clones are missing from TCRdb's copy, which holds only in-frame ones; the method was immunoSEQ multiplex PCR. The sample carries roughly 410,000 clones, around 91% recorded once. This CDR3 region has 14 residues. Germline loops: CDR1 LNHDA, CDR2 SQIVND (reference sequence). V lost 6 bases and J lost 1, with 12 bases in between. V usage is TRBV19 and J usage is TRBJ1-1; D is uncertain. The material sequenced was peripheral blood. The sequence came from a middle-aged woman with COVID-19, enrolled during active disease. In DNA, the CDR3 is TGTGCCAGTAGCATAAAGACGGGGAACACTGAAGCTTTCTTT. Translating gives CASSIKTGNTEAFF.